This T cell receptor beta chain was observed in a study of blood T cell repertoires in COVID-19. Study overall: Sources were T cells, B-cell-depleted T cells, or PBMCs; the material itself was cDNA or gDNA.

As processed by the authors: By means of reference gene primer amplification, nucleated cell counts were estimated. Some clones are missing from TCRdb's copy, which holds only in-frame ones; the method was immunoSEQ multiplex PCR. That table gives V, J and clone size, and the DNA gave D and trimming. The sample includes about 120,000 clones, 80% to 90% seen only once; the top ten take 1.1% to 1.5%. The CDR3 is 14 residues long. After removal of 5 bases from V and 6 bases from J, the junction contained 5 bases not matched to a gene. Looked up from germline, CDR1 is MNHEY and CDR2 is SVGAGI. The chain carries TRBV6-5 and TRBJ2-4; 9 nucleotides line up with TRBD1. The receptor was isolated from a man in his forties with acute or convalescent COVID-19. Sequences were obtained from peripheral blood. CDR3 amino acids: CASSPTGQGNIQYF. In DNA form, the CDR3 reads TGTGCCAGCAGTCCCACGGGACAGGGAAACATTCAGTACTTC.